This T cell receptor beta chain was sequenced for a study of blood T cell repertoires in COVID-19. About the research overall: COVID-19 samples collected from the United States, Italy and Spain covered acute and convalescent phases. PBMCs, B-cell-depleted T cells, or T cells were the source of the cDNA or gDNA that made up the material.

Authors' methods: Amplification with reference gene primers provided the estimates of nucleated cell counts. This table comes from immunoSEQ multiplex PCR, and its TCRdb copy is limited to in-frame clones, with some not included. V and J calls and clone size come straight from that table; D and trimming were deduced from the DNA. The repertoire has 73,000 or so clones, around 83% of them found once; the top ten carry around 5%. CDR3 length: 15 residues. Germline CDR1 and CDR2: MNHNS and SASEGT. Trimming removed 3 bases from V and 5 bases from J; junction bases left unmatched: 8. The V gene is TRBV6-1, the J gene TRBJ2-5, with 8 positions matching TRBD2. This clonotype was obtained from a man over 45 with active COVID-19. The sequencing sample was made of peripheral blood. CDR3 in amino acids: CASSEASSGGETQYF. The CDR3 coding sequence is TGTGCCAGCAGTGAGGCCAGCTCGGGGGGGGAGACCCAGTACTTC.